The 9 T cell receptor beta chains listed next were all sequenced from one sample in a study of T cells in Graves' hyperthyroidism and ophthalmopathy (dated by TCRdb to about 2019). Library preparation used multiplex PCR. The sequencing machine was an Illumina HiSeq 2000. TCR beta CDR3 regions were amplified from RNA transcripts. The TCR CDR3 was subjected to a first round of RT-PCR using the HTBI primer set and the Qiagen OneStep RT-PCR kit. TCRdb took the public reads, trimmed them with fastp at Q25, ran MiXCR for clone calling and kept in-frame beta chains. Each CDR3 protein appears once, grouped with its most common genes and DNA. Recorded for this sample are 500,000 or so distinct CDR3 sequences; roughly 17% of them occurred a single time. 15% to 20% of the sample is in the top ten clones. Material for sequencing was blood. The receptor set was obtained from a woman between 18 and 29 years old with Graves' ophthalmopathy.

This clonotype has ten or more counts. The V call is TRBV5-6, the J call TRBJ2-1; TRBD1 might be the D (6 bases). This CDR3 is built from 14 residues. V lost 7 bases and J 1 base, leaving 12 bases between the germline ends. CDR1 is SGHDT, CDR2 YYEEEE, per germline. The DNA of the CDR3 is TGTGCCAGCGTATCAAGGGGGTCCTACAATGAGCAGTTCTTC. This sequence encodes CASVSRGSYNEQFF.

To note about this clonotype: A read error is possible here, since a much larger clone lies one base away. The gene calls are TRBV7-3 and TRBJ1-2, with TRBD1 matching over 9 bases. The CDR3 runs 15 residues. The germline CDR1 and CDR2 sequences are SGHTA and FQGTGA. The junction had 7 bases not matched to a gene; V was cut back by 5 bases and J by 3 bases. The CDR3 DNA reads as TGTGCCAGCAGCCCCACAGGGGGCTTTGACTATGGCTACACCTTC. This gives the protein CASSPTGGFDYGYTF.

The rearrangement uses TRBV5-1 and TRBJ1-5; a possible D gene is TRBD1 (5 bases). The CDR3 runs 13 residues. Trimming shortened V by 1 base and J by 7 bases, and 9 bases separated the two germline ends. CDR1 SGHRS and CDR2 YFSETQ come from the germline V gene. The CDR3 coding sequence is TGCGCCAGCAGCTTGTGGCAGGGCCAGCCCCAGCATTTT. Translated, it gives CASSLWQGQPQHF.

The chain carries TRBV4-1 and TRBJ1-5; D is uncertain. Deletions cut 6 bases from V and 11 bases from J, with 14 bases between. The CDR3 runs 12 residues. CDR1 MGHRA and CDR2 YSYEKL come from the germline V gene. The CDR3 sequence: CASRGSSPAQHF. The CDR3 nucleotides read TGCGCCAGCAGAGGCTCCAGTCCGGCCCAGCATTTT.

This clonotype was seen ten or more times. The chain joins TRBV5-1 to TRBJ2-2, with D possibly matching TRBD2 (6 bases). Germline V CDR1 and CDR2: SGHRS, YFSETQ. The V gene lost 1 base and the J gene lost 4 bases, with 14 bases spanning the gap. This CDR3 contains 16 residues. This chain's CDR3 is CASSLSPGVGTGELFF. DNA of the CDR3: TGCGCCAGCAGCTTGTCTCCGGGAGTTGGCACCGGGGAGCTGTTTTTT. Together with reference TRBV5-1 and TRBJ2-2, the CDR3 gives the full variable domain: KAGVTQTPRYLIKTRGQQVTLSCSPISGHRSVSWYQQTPGQGLQFLFEYFSETQRNKGNFPGRFSGRQFSNSRSEMNVSTLELGDSALYLCASSLSPGVGTGELFFGEGSRLTVL.

This clonotype was detected many times. This rearrangement joins TRBV30 to TRBJ1-1; 7 nucleotides match TRBD1. Germline lookup yields CDR1 GTSNPN and CDR2 SVGIG (reference sequence). The CDR3 contains 14 residues. V shed 1 base, J shed 2 bases, and the junction held 4 bases outside the gene matches. CDR3 DNA sequence: TGTGCCTGGAGTGGGGACAGAACTAACACTGAAGCTTTCTTT. Translation: CAWSGDRTNTEAFF.

This chain connects TRBV7-3 to TRBJ1-3, with D uncertain. CDR3 length equals 16 residues. The germline gives CDR1 SGHTA, CDR2 FQGTGA. Trimming took off 0 bases at V and 2 bases at J, with 11 bases between the two ends. CDR3 bases: TGTGCCAGCAGCTTAACTGCGGGAACCGCTGGAAACACCATATATTTT. This gives the protein CASSLTAGTAGNTIYF. Filled out from reference TRBV7-3 and TRBJ1-3, the complete variable domain reads GAGVSQTPSNKVTEKGKYVELRCDPISGHTALYWYRQSLGQGPEFLIYFQGTGAADDSGLPNDRFFAVRPEGSVSTLKIQRTERGDSAVYLCASSLTAGTAGNTIYFGEGSWLTVV.

This clonotype showed up just a few times. V gene TRBV19 combines with J gene TRBJ1-1; 9 bases are shared with TRBD1. Trimming at V came to 0 bases and at J to 6 bases, leaving 5 bases not matched to a gene. Germline lookup yields CDR1 LNHDA and CDR2 SQIVND (reference sequence). The CDR3 has 15 amino acids. CDR3 region: CASSIDGTGNAEAFF. The CDR3 DNA reads as TGTGCCAGTAGTATAGATGGGACAGGGAATGCTGAAGCTTTCTTT.

This clonotype was observed a few times. J is TRBJ2-1 and V is TRBV19; D possibly corresponds to TRBD2 (5 bases). Germline V gene lookup returns CDR1 LNHDA and CDR2 SQIVND (reference sequence). The CDR3 consists of 14 residues. Trimming pared 7 bases from V and 4 bases from J, leaving 14 bases between. Here the CDR3 DNA reads TGTGCCAGTATCGGGCGGGCCAGTTACAATGAGCAGTTCTTC. This codes for CASIGRASYNEQFF.